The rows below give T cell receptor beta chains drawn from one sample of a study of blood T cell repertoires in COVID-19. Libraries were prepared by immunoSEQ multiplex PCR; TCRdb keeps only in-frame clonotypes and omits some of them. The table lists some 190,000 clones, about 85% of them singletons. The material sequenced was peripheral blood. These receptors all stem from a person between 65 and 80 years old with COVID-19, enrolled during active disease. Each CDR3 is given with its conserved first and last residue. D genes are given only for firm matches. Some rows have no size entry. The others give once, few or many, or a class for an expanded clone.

CASSLGPSGDYYNEQFF	TGTGCCAGCAGTTTGGGCCCTAGCGGGGACTACTACAATGAGCAGTTCTTC	TRBV7-3	TRBJ2-1	17	once	TRBD2
CASSYSTGSAQFF	TGTGCCAGCAGTTACTCCACAGGTTCGGCGCAGTTCTTC	TRBV6-5	TRBJ2-1	13	once	.
CASSSTQGRAFF	TGTGCCAGTAGTAGCACCCAGGGGCGGGCTTTCTTT	TRBV19	TRBJ1-1	12	few	.
CASSARQGTSTDTQYF	TGTGCCAGCAGCGCGAGACAGGGGACTAGCACAGATACGCAGTATTTT	TRBV9	TRBJ2-3	16	.	TRBD1
CASSPFGGGRLNNEQFF	TGTGCCAGCAGCCCCTTTGGGGGAGGCCGGCTAAACAATGAGCAGTTCTTC	TRBV7-8	TRBJ2-1	17	.	.
CASSRTTGTSGNYEQYF	TGTGCCAGCAGCCGAACCACCGGGACTAGCGGGAACTACGAGCAGTACTTC	TRBV9	TRBJ2-7	17	.	TRBD2
CASSQSSSGELFF	TGTGCCAGCAGCCAATCGAGCTCCGGGGAGCTGTTTTTT	TRBV16	TRBJ2-2	13	.	.
CASSAQRAGQGNSPLHF	TGTGCCAGCAGTGCCCAACGGGCGGGACAGGGAAATTCACCCCTCCACTTT	TRBV6-1	TRBJ1-6	17	.	TRBD1
CASSIATGWNYGYTF	TGTGCCAGTAGTATAGCTACAGGTTGGAACTATGGCTACACCTTC	TRBV19	TRBJ1-2	15	.	.
CASGGDRGGTGELFF	TGTGCCAGCGGGGGGGACAGGGGAGGCACCGGGGAGCTGTTTTTT	TRBV2	TRBJ2-2	15	.	TRBD1
CASSRGQGSSYEQYF	TGTGCCAGCAGCCGCGGACAGGGCAGCTCCTACGAGCAGTACTTC	TRBV7-2	TRBJ2-7	15	.	TRBD1
CASSGAQGYEQYF	TGTGCCAGCAGCGGAGCTCAGGGTTACGAGCAGTACTTC	TRBV7-2	TRBJ2-7	13	.	.
CASSFSGGGQPQHF	TGTGCCAGCAGCTTCTCTGGGGGAGGTCAGCCCCAGCATTTT	TRBV5-6	TRBJ1-5	14	.	.
CASSVGATGDQPQHF	TGTGCCAGCAGCGTAGGGGCTACAGGGGATCAGCCCCAGCATTTT	TRBV9	TRBJ1-5	15	.	TRBD1
CASCGTSGAYEQYF	TGTGCCAGCTGTGGTACTAGCGGAGCCTACGAGCAGTACTTC	TRBV18	TRBJ2-7	14	.	TRBD2
CASSQSGSTDTQYF	TGTGCCAGCAGCCAAAGCGGGAGCACAGATACGCAGTATTTT	TRBV7-3	TRBJ2-3	14	few	.
CASSGRDRGIGGYTGELFF	TGTGCCAGCAGCGGCCGGGACAGGGGTATCGGGGGATACACCGGGGAGCTGTTTTTT	TRBV7-9	TRBJ2-2	19	.	TRBD1
CAISEEREGGYEQYF	TGTGCCATCAGTGAGGAGCGGGAGGGAGGCTACGAGCAGTACTTC	TRBV10-3	TRBJ2-7	15	.	TRBD2
CATSDLSAGNTGELFF	TGTGCCACCAGTGATTTATCGGCGGGAAACACCGGGGAGCTGTTTTTT	TRBV24-1	TRBJ2-2	16	once	.
CASRNLAMVTGELFF	TGTGCCAGTAGAAACCTCGCGATGGTCACCGGGGAGCTGTTTTTT	TRBV19	TRBJ2-2	15	few	.
CAGGTGGLLSNSPLHF	TGCGCCGGCGGGACAGGGGGTCTTCTTAGCAATTCACCCCTCCACTTT	TRBV10-1	TRBJ1-6	16	.	TRBD1
CASSPPGQGSGYTF	TGTGCCAGCAGCCCTCCGGGACAGGGAAGTGGCTACACCTTC	TRBV6-6	TRBJ1-2	14	.	TRBD1